The 23 T cell receptor beta chains presented below share a single source sample, sequenced in a study of T-cell reconstitution after alpha-beta-depleted transplantation in children. Unique molecular identifiers were used to barcode this TCRbeta library. TCRdb called the PCR reads again in MiXCR, with one record for every CDR3 protein. The data contain approximately 8,000 distinct CDR3 sequences, roughly an eighth of them singletons. The sequencing here drew on PBMCs, mostly from graft donor cells, taken 60 days after TCRalphabeta/CD19-depleted stem cell transplant. The receptors originated from a patient aged 2-10 years who had a stem cell transplant for inherited bone marrow failure, so the T cells may come from the graft donor.

This clonotype was seen repeatedly, ten times or more. The chain recombines TRBV18 with TRBJ1-1; D uncertain. Germline CDR1 KGHSH, CDR2 LQKENI. This CDR3 contains 15 residues. V lost 0 bases, J lost 5 bases, and 13 bases lay in between. The CDR3 bases are TGTGCCAGCTCACCACCGGGTATACGGAGGACTGAAGCTTTCTTT. Protein sequence: CASSPPGIRRTEAFF.

This clonotype was found many times. This chain's CDR3 is CASSTGGLPQHF. The CDR3 DNA sequence: TGTGCCAGCAGTACAGGGGGATTGCCCCAGCATTTT. This sequence joins TRBV12-3 or TRBV12-4 and TRBJ1-5, with 8 nucleotides matching TRBD1. The CDR3 extends over 12 amino acids. Trimming took 5 bases from V and 9 from J; bases not matched to a gene: 3.

This clonotype was seen repeatedly, ten times or more. The chain employs TRBV18 and TRBJ2-3; 8 positions match TRBD2. Germline assignment: CDR1 KGHSH and CDR2 LQKENI. Losses at the gene ends were 3 bases for V and 7 bases for J; bases not matched to a gene: 9. CDR3 size: 15 residues. The CDR3 spells CASSPGAGASYTQYF. The CDR3 DNA reads TGTGCCAGCTCACCGGGAGCGGGAGCCAGTTATACGCAGTATTTT.

By its share, this clonotype is large. The chain couples TRBV28 to TRBJ2-3; 9 bases are shared with TRBD1. Germline V CDR1 and CDR2: MDHEN, SYDVKM. This CDR3 contains 20 residues. Trimming at V came to 5 bases and at J to 0 bases, leaving 18 bases not matched to a gene. CDR3: CASSPHGTGMLTSSTDTQYF. DNA of the CDR3: TGTGCCAGCAGTCCACACGGGACAGGGATGCTGACTTCTAGCACAGATACGCAGTATTTT.

At least ten counts were recorded for this clonotype. The genes are TRBV7-9 and TRBJ1-1, with TRBD1 as a possible D gene (5 bases). Deletions cut 5 bases from V and 1 base from J, with 17 bases between. The CDR3 runs to 16 residues. Germline V gives CDR1 SEHNR, CDR2 FQNEAQ (reference sequence). CDR3 in amino acids: CASSLLTRQKNTEAFF. The CDR3 bases are TGTGCCAGCAGCCTATTGACCAGACAGAAGAACACTGAAGCTTTCTTT.

The chain recombines TRBV7-2 with TRBJ2-3, with 14 bases identical to TRBD2. Germline lookup yields CDR1 SGHTA and CDR2 FQGNSA. The V gene end was trimmed by 5 bases and the J gene end by 6 bases; junction bases not matched to a gene: 4. The CDR3 covers 15 residues. This CDR3 reads CASSPTSGRGDTQYF. In DNA form, the CDR3 reads TGTGCCAGCAGCCCGACTAGCGGGAGGGGGGATACGCAGTATTTT.

This clonotype was seen repeatedly, ten times or more. The gene calls are TRBV6-2 or TRBV6-3 and TRBJ1-1; D ambiguous. The germline CDR1 and CDR2 sequences are MNHEY and SVGEGT. This CDR3 is built from 12 residues. Deletions cut 4 bases from V and 9 bases from J, with 12 bases between. The CDR3 spells CASSSVGGKAFF. The CDR3 DNA follows: TGTGCCAGCAGTTCCGTGGGTGGAAAAGCTTTCTTT.

The table lists this clonotype with many counts. J is TRBJ2-5 and V is TRBV29-1, with unresolved D. V gave up 4 bases and J gave up 1 base, with 7 bases separating them. The CDR3 has 12 residues. Germline V CDR1 and CDR2: SQVTM, ANQGSEA. CDR3: CSVGRFQETQYF. CDR3 coding DNA: TGCAGCGTTGGACGATTCCAAGAGACCCAGTACTTC.

This clonotype has at least ten counts. J is TRBJ2-5 and V is TRBV10-3, with 8 nucleotides matching TRBD2. V shed 10 bases, J shed 5 bases, and the junction held 6 bases outside the gene matches. Germline loops: CDR1 ENHRY, CDR2 SYGVKD. CDR3 size: 12 residues. DNA for the CDR3: TGTGCCACCGGACTAGCTGAGGAGACCCAGTACTTC. Residues: CATGLAEETQYF.

This clonotype was observed many times. The chain is built from TRBV5-1 and TRBJ1-2, with 7 bases lining up with TRBD1. CDR1 is SGHRS, CDR2 YFSETQ, per germline. V was clipped by 4 bases and J by 0 bases; unmatched bases: 9. This CDR3 is 16 amino acids long. In DNA, the CDR3 is TGCGCCAGCAGCCAAACAGGGGACCCTTCTAACTATGGCTACACCTTC. Its protein is CASSQTGDPSNYGYTF.

This clonotype was picked up many times. This rearrangement joins TRBV6-2 or TRBV6-3 to TRBJ2-5, with 14 positions matching TRBD2. There are 16 residues in the CDR3. V was pared by 4 bases and J by 3 bases, with 4 bases of the junction left unmatched. Germline CDR1 MNHEY, CDR2 SVGEGT. The CDR3 sequence is CASSWWGLAGEETQYF. The CDR3, as DNA: TGTGCCAGCAGTTGGTGGGGACTAGCGGGAGAAGAGACCCAGTACTTC.

This clonotype came up many times. The V gene is TRBV6-5, the J gene TRBJ1-1; 8 bases agree with TRBD1. Trimming took 5 bases from V and 4 from J; bases not matched to a gene: 6. Per the germline V gene, CDR1 is MNHEY and CDR2 is SVGAGI. The CDR3 consists of 14 residues. This CDR3 is CASSTNRGTTEAFF. CDR3 coding DNA: TGTGCCAGCAGTACTAACAGGGGGACCACTGAAGCTTTCTTT.

This clonotype was picked up many times. CDR3 sequence (DNA): TGTGCCAGCAGGATCGACAGGGTGGATACGCAGTATTTT. Translation gives CASRIDRVDTQYF. This sequence joins TRBV6-2 or TRBV6-3 and TRBJ2-3; 7 bases are shared with TRBD1. CDR1 and CDR2 from the germline V gene are MNHEY and SVGEGT. The CDR3 sequence is 13 residues long. The V and J ends lost 6 bases and 6 bases, in that order; junction bases with no gene match: 6.

Ten or more counts support this clonotype. This chain uses TRBV5-1 with TRBJ2-1; TRBD2 agrees at 13 bases. The germline V gene encodes CDR1 SGHRS and CDR2 YFSETQ. The CDR3 is made up of 18 amino acids. Unmatched junction bases numbered 10, after V lost 1 base and J lost 6 bases. This CDR3 is CASSLPRTSGREGNEQFF. CDR3 nucleotide sequence: TGCGCCAGCAGCTTGCCCCGGACTAGCGGGAGAGAAGGCAATGAGCAGTTCTTC.

There are many counts of this clonotype. This sequence joins TRBV20-1 and TRBJ2-7; TRBD1 is a possible D gene (6 bases). CDR1 and CDR2 from the germline V gene are DFQATT and SNEGSKA (reference sequence). This CDR3 has 16 amino acids. V was pared by 3 bases and J by 1 base, with 19 bases between. CDR3 residues: CSARGAEVAESYEQYF. The DNA of the CDR3 is TGCAGTGCTAGGGGGGCGGAGGTGGCGGAATCCTACGAGCAGTACTTC.

This clonotype was observed a handful of times. The chain has TRBV6-5 and TRBJ2-7; 9 bases align to TRBD1. V lost 2 bases and J lost 6; bases outside the gene matches: 8. The germline gives CDR1 MNHEY, CDR2 SVGAGI. The CDR3 extends over 15 amino acids. CDR3 protein: CASSYTGGGFGEQYF. The CDR3 DNA sequence: TGTGCCAGCAGTTACACAGGGGGCGGATTTGGCGAGCAGTACTTC.

This clonotype was detected only a few times. The chain carries TRBV30 and TRBJ1-2, with a possible D match to TRBD1 (6 bases). Between the trimmed V and J ends, which lost 7 bases and 6 bases, there was a span of 18 bases. Germline V gene sequence: CDR1 GTSNPN, CDR2 SVGIG (reference sequence). The CDR3 spans 13 residues. CDR3 protein: CASQSQQGDGYTF. CDR3 DNA: TGTGCCTCCCAATCCCAACAGGGAGATGGCTACACCTTC.

This clonotype was picked up many times. The chain carries TRBV7-9 and TRBJ1-2, with D possibly TRBD1 on 5 matching bases. The germline V gene has CDR1 SEHNR and CDR2 FQNEAQ (reference sequence). V was clipped by 4 bases and J by 3 bases, with 12 bases between them. The CDR3 is 14 amino acids. The CDR3 nucleotides are TGTGCCAGCAGCTCCCAGGGTTCTTACTATGGCTACACCTTC. Protein: CASSSQGSYYGYTF.

This clonotype was observed many times. V and J are TRBV7-9 and TRBJ2-7, with 7 bases identical to TRBD1. V was pared by 5 bases and J by 3 bases, with 7 bases of the junction left unmatched. The CDR3 has 14 residues. Looked up from germline, CDR1 is SEHNR and CDR2 is FQNEAQ (reference sequence). DNA for the CDR3: TGTGCCAGCAGCACCCCGGGACAGCGCTACGAGCAGTACTTC. Encoded protein: CASSTPGQRYEQYF.

This clonotype was seen ten or more times. This chain uses TRBV11-2 with TRBJ2-5, with 7 nucleotides matching TRBD1. Looked up from germline, CDR1 is SGHAT and CDR2 is FQNNGV. CDR3 length: 12 residues. With V trimmed by 6 bases and J by 4 bases, 2 bases remained unmatched. CDR3 in DNA: TGTGCCAGCAGACGACAGGGAGAGACCCAGTACTTC. The encoded protein is CASRRQGETQYF.

J is TRBJ2-5 and V is TRBV20-1; D perhaps matches TRBD2 (5 bases). This CDR3 has 14 residues. Germline CDR1 DFQATT, CDR2 SNEGSKA (reference sequence). CDR3 bases: TGCAGCGCGGCCCCGGCTCCGGGCGGGGAGACCCAGTACTTC. This encodes CSAAPAPGGETQYF.

Only a few counts were recorded for this clonotype. A read error may be the cause here, since a much bigger clone is one base away. This chain links TRBV12-3 or TRBV12-4 with TRBJ2-7, with TRBD2 matching over 8 bases. The CDR3 extends over 18 amino acids. The CDR3 here is CARSSSGRTSLIADEQYF. Written as DNA, the CDR3 is TGTGCCCGCAGTTCATCGGGACGGACTAGCCTAATAGCCGACGAGCAGTACTTC.

V gene TRBV5-6 combines with J gene TRBJ1-5, with D possibly matching TRBD1 (6 bases). The CDR3 contains 14 residues. Germline V gene sequence: CDR1 SGHDT, CDR2 YYEEEE. V gave up 2 bases and J gave up 2 bases, with 8 bases separating them. CDR3 loop: CASSFQGRNQPQHF. As DNA, the CDR3 is TGTGCCAGCAGCTTCCAGGGGCGCAATCAGCCCCAGCATTTT.